This TCR beta chain came from a study of post-analysis software for immune sequencing data. About the study: Relapsing-remitting, secondary progressive and progressive-relapsing multiple sclerosis were all included among the disease courses.

Each TCR beta cDNA library carried unique molecular identifiers. The yield from approximately 1 to 10 million T cells was 500,000 or so cDNA molecules in total. TCRdb re-derived calls from the PCR reads in MiXCR, one entry per CDR3 protein. The sample has fewer than 550,000 distinct CDR3 sequences; approximately 34% are singletons. CDR3 length: 15 amino acids. The germline CDR1 and CDR2 sequences are MNHEY and SVGAGI. The junction had 9 bases not matched to a gene; V was cut back by 5 bases and J by 4 bases. In the case of this clonotype: Its antigen is as yet unknown.

Study observations and caveats: In patients, TRBV5-6, TRBV5-1 and TRBV20-1 belonged to five or six TRBV segments found more frequently than in controls.

Sequencing was performed on blood. The chain links TRBV6-5 to TRBJ1-2; 8 nucleotides agree with TRBD1. This receptor was obtained from a girl aged 2-17 years with multiple sclerosis. The CDR3 nucleotides read TGTGCCAGCAGTGGAGGCTGGGACAGGCGCTATGGCTACACCTTC. Protein product: CASSGGWDRRYGYTF.